This section outlines one TCR beta chain sequence together with its context. The antigen remains undetermined. The V end was cut by 1 base, the J end by 9 bases, with 18 bases between. Per the germline V gene, CDR1 is SGHVS and CDR2 is FNYEAQ. This CDR3 has 15 residues. TCRdb's table, derived via immunoSEQ multiplex PCR, lists solely in-frame clones and lacks some. The sample lists about 130,000 clones, 75% to 90% occurring once. This entry is derived from a study of T cell responses to AZD1222 COVID-19 vaccine. Points from the study as a whole: Only six individuals given AZD1222 were seropositive at baseline.

The gene calls are TRBV7-6 and TRBJ2-5; D unresolved. This sequence originates from an adult in good health. The source was peripheral blood, collected on day 0 of AZD1222 vaccination. The CDR3 DNA is TGTGCCAGCAGCTTAGACCCATCTGTAGGCGCGGCCCAGTACTTC. This gives the protein CASSLDPSVGAAQYF.